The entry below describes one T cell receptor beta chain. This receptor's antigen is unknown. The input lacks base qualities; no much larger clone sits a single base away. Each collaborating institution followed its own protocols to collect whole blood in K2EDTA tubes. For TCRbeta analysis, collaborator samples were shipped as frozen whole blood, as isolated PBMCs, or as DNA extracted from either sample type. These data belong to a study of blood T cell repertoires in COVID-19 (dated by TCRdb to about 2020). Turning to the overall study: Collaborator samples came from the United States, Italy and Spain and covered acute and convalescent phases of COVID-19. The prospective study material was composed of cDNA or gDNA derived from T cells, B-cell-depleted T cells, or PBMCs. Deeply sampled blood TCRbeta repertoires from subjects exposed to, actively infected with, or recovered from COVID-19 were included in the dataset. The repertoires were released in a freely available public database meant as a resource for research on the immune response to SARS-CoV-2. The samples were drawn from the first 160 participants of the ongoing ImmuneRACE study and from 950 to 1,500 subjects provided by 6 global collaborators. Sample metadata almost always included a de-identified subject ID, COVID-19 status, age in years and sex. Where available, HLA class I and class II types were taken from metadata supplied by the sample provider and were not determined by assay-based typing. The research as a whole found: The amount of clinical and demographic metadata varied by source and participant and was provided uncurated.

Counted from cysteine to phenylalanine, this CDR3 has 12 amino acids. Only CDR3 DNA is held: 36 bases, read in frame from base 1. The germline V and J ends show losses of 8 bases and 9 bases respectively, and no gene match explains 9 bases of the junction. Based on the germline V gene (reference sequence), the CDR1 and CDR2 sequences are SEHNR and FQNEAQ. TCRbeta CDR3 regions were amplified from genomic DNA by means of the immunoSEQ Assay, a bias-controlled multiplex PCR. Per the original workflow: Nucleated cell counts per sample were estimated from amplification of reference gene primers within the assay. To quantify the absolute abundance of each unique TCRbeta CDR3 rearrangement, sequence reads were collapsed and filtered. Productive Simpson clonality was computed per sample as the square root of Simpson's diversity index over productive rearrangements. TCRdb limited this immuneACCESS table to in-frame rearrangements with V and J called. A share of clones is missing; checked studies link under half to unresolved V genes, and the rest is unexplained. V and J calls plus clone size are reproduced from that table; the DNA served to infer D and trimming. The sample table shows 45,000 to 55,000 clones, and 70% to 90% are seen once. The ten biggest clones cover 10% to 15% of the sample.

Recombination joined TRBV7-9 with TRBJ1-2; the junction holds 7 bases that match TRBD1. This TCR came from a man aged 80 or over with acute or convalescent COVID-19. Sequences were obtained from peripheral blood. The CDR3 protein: CASSIDRASYTF. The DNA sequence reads TGTGCCAGCTCGATAGACAGGGCGAGCTACACCTTC. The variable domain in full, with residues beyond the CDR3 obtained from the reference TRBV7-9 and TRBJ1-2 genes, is DTGVSQNPRHKITKRGQNVTFRCDPISEHNRLYWYRQTLGQGPEFLTYFQNEAQLEKSRLLSDRFSAERPKGSFSTLEIQRTEQGDSAMYLCASSIDRASYTFGSGTRLTVV.